The 12 T cell receptor beta chains below all came from one sample that was sequenced in a study of CD4 and CD8 cells across lung adenocarcinoma regions. TCRdb re-called the PCR reads with MiXCR, one entry per CDR3 protein. The top ten clones hold about 25% of a sample with about 5,300 distinct CDR3 sequences, around 62% of them seen once. The sample was CD4+ T cells from the center of a lung tumor. These receptors were collected from a female donor with lung adenocarcinoma. The CD4 and CD8 labels of this study may be unreliable.

The chain has TRBV6-1 and TRBJ2-1, with D perhaps matching TRBD1 or TRBD2 (9 bases each). Per the germline V gene, CDR1 is MNHNS and CDR2 is SASEGT. This CDR3 has 16 amino acids. The ends were cut back, 9 bases at V and 2 bases at J, with 20 bases in the middle. CDR3 DNA: TGTGCCAGTTCTAGCGGGACAGGGTCAACCTACAATGAGCAGTTCTTC. This translates into CASSSGTGSTYNEQFF.

The CDR3 region has the DNA TGTGCCAGCGGATTGGGGGTGGGCGCCAAAGATACGCAGTACTTC. Amino acids: CASGLGVGAKDTQYF. The chain joins TRBV6-1 to TRBJ2-4; D is possibly TRBD1 or TRBD2 (5 bases each). The CDR3 extends over 15 amino acids. Looked up from germline, CDR1 is MNHNS and CDR2 is SASEGT. Trimming took 8 bases from V and 13 from J, leaving 27 bases between them.

The V call is TRBV6-1, the J call TRBJ1-1, with 8 bases fitting TRBD1. The CDR3 covers 13 residues. Trimming at V came to 5 bases and at J to 4 bases, leaving 3 bases not matched to a gene. The germline gives CDR1 MNHNS, CDR2 SASEGT. CDR3 coding DNA: TGTGCCAGCAGTCATCAGGGGGCCACTGAAGCTTTCTTT. This codes for CASSHQGATEAFF.

CDR3 residues: CASGRGRTGSGSYEQYF. The CDR3 nucleotides are TGTGCTAGTGGTAGGGGGAGAACAGGGTCGGGATCCTACGAGCAGTACTTC. The chain links TRBV12-5 to TRBJ2-7; maybe TRBD1 (6 bases). V shed 5 bases and J shed 1 base, with 21 bases lying between them. The CDR3 is 17 residues long. CDR1 and CDR2 (germline): LGHNT, FRNRAP.

This clonotype was detected only a few times. The chain combines TRBV27 with TRBJ2-1; D is unresolved. Gene TRBJ2-7 matches the end of the DNA better, so the J call may be wrong. Looked up from germline, CDR1 is MNHEY and CDR2 is SMNVEV (reference sequence). This CDR3 region has 11 residues. The CDR3 region is CASSDLGEQYF. CDR3 bases: TGTGCCAGCAGCGACCTAGGTGAGCAGTACTTC.

This clonotype is termed medium-sized. Sequence at one end of the junction differs from germline and may be a read error. This sequence joins TRBV7-7 and TRBJ2-2, with D perhaps assigned TRBD1 or TRBD2 (6 bases each). Germline values: CDR1 SSHAT, CDR2 FNYEAQ (reference sequence). The CDR3 sequence is 13 residues long. The CDR3 DNA sequence: TGTGCTAGCAGCTTGGGGGGCTCCGGGGAGCTGTTTTTT. Amino acids: CASSLGGSGELFF.

This clonotype was seen more than once but under ten times. Here the CDR3 reads CASTPRPPGRVYNEQFF. CDR3 DNA: TGTGCCAGCACTCCACGGCCGCCCGGGAGGGTTTACAATGAGCAGTTCTTC. This rearrangement joins TRBV6-7 to TRBJ2-1; TRBD2 matches 8 bases. Being an ORF, TRBV6-7 has a function that is uncertain. The V gene end was trimmed by 7 bases and the J gene end by 4 bases; junction bases not matched to a gene: 15. The CDR3 contains 17 residues.

The count of this clonotype is one. This chain's CDR3 is CASSASGVVGELFF. CDR3 coding DNA: TGTGCCAGCAGCGCTAGCGGAGTGGTCGGGGAGCTGTTTTTT. The chain has TRBV6-1 and TRBJ2-2, with 7 bases identical to TRBD2. V was clipped by 6 bases and J by 7 bases; unmatched bases: 8. CDR3 length: 14 amino acids. The V gene's germline CDR1 is MNHNS and CDR2 SASEGT.

The CDR3 region is CASSALALTYNEQFF. Here the CDR3 DNA reads TGTGCCAGCAGTGCCCTAGCGCTCACCTACAATGAGCAGTTCTTC. This chain connects TRBV6-1 to TRBJ2-1, with D perhaps TRBD2 (6 bases). Looked up from germline, CDR1 is MNHNS and CDR2 is SASEGT. Trimming cost V 4 bases and J 2 bases, with 12 bases left between them. The CDR3 length is 15 residues.

This sequence joins TRBV10-3 and TRBJ2-1; TRBD1 aligns across 9 bases. The J call could be wrong; TRBJ2-7 is a better fit for the DNA end. The CDR3 loop spans 13 amino acids. Germline V gene sequence: CDR1 ENHRY, CDR2 SYGVKD. Here the CDR3 DNA reads TGTGCCACCCTCTCGGGACAGGGATGCGAGCAGTACTTC. Translated: CATLSGQGCEQYF.

V usage is TRBV6-1 and J usage is TRBJ1-2; D is possibly TRBD1 (5 bases). CDR3 length: 14 amino acids. Trimming stripped 5 bases from V and 4 bases from J, with 14 bases between. Germline loops: CDR1 MNHNS, CDR2 SASEGT. CDR3 sequence reads: CASSPLGGFYGYTF. Written as DNA, the CDR3 is TGTGCCAGCAGTCCCCTCGGGGGTTTCTATGGCTACACCTTC.

There are a few counts of this clonotype. DNA for the CDR3: TGTGCCAGCAGTTTAGGACTGAGAGAGACCCAGTACTTC. Protein sequence: CASSLGLRETQYF. The rearrangement links TRBV6-5 to TRBJ2-5; TRBD2 is a possible D gene (5 bases). Germline lookup yields CDR1 MNHEY and CDR2 SVGAGI. The CDR3 length is 13 residues. The V end lost 4 bases, the J end lost 4 bases, and 10 bases lay between the germline ends.